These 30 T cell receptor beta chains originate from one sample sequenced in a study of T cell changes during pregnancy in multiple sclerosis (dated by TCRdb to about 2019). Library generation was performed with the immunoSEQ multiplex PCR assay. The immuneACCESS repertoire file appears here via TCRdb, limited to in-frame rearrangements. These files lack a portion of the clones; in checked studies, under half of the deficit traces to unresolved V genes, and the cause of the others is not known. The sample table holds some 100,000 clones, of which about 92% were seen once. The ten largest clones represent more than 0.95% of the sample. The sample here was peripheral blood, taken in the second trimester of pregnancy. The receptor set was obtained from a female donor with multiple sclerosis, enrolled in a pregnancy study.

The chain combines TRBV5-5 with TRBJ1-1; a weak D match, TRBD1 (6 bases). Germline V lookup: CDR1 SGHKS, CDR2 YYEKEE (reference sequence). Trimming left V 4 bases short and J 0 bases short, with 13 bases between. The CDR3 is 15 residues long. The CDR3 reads CASSETGPMNTEAFF. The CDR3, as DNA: TGTGCCAGCAGCGAGACAGGACCAATGAACACTGAAGCTTTCTTT. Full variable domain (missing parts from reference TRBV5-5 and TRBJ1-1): DAGVTQSPTHLIKTRGQQVTLRCSPISGHKSVSWYQQVLGQGPQFIFQYYEKEERGRGNFPDRFSARQFPNYSSELNVNALLLGDSALYLCASSETGPMNTEAFFGQGTRLTVV.

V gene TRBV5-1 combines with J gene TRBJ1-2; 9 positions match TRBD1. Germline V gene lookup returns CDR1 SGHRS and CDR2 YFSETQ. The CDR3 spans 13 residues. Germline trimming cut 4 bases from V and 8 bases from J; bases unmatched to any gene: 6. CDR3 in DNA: TGCGCCAGCAGCCGGGGACAGGGTGAAGGCTACACCTTC. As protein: CASSRGQGEGYTF.

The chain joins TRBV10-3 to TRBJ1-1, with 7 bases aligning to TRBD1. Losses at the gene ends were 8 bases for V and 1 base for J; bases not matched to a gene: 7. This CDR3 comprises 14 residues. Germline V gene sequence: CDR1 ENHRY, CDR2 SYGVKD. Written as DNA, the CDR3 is TGTGCCATCGGTGGGGACAGTCAGAACACTGAAGCTTTCTTT. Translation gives CAIGGDSQNTEAFF.

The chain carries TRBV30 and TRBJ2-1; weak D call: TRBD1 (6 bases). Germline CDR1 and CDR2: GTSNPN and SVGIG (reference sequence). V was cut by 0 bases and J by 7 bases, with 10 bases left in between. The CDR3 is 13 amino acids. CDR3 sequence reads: CAWSVGAWNEQFF. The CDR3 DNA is TGTGCCTGGAGTGTGGGGGCCTGGAATGAGCAGTTCTTC.

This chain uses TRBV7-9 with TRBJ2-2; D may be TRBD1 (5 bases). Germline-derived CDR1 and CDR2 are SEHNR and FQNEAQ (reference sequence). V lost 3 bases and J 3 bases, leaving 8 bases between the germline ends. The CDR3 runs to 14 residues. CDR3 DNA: TGTGCCAGCAGCTTGGCGACAGACACCGGGGAGCTGTTTTTT. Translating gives CASSLATDTGELFF.

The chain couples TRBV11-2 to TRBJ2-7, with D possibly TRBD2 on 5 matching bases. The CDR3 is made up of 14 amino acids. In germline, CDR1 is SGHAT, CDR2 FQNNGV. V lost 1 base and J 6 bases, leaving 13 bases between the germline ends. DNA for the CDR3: TGTGCCAGCAGCTTAGCCGGGGTGTACTCCGAGCAGTACTTC. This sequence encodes CASSLAGVYSEQYF.

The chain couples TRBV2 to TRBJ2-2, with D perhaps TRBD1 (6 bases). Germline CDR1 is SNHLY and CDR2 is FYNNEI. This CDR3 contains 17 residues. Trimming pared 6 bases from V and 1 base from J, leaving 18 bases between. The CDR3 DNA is TGTGCCAGCAGCCCGAGTGGGCAGGGGCTGAACACCGGGGAGCTGTTTTTT. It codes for CASSPSGQGLNTGELFF.

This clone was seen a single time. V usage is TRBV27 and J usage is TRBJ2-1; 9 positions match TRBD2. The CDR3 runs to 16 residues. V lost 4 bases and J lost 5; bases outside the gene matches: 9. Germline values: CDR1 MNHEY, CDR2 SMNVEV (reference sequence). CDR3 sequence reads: CASSWGREGRDNEQFF. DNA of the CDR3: TGTGCCAGCAGTTGGGGGCGGGAGGGCCGAGACAATGAGCAGTTCTTC.

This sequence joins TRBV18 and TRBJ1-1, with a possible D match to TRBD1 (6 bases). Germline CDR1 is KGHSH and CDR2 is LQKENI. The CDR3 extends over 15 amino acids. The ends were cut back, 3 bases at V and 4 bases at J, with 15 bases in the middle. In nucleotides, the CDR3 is TGTGCCAGCTCACCGACAGGCGGCTTGGGCACTGAAGCTTTCTTT. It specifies CASSPTGGLGTEAFF.

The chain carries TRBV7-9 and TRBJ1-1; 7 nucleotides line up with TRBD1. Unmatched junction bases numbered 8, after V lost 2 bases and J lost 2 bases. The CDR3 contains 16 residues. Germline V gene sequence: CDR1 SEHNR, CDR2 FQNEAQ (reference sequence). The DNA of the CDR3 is TGTGCCAGCAGCTTAAAGACCGGGACAGAAAACACTGAAGCTTTCTTT. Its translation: CASSLKTGTENTEAFF.

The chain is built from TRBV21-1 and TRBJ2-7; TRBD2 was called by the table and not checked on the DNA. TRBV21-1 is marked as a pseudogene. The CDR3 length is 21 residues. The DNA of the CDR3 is TGTGCCAGCAGCAAAGCTTCGGGCCCAACTAGCGGGGGGTTAAACACCTACGAGCAGTACTTC. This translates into CASSKASGPTSGGLNTYEQYF.

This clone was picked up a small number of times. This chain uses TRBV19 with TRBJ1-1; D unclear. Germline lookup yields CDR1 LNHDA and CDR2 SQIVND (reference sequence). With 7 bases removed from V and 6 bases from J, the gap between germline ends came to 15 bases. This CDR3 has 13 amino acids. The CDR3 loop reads CASKYRPEAEAFF. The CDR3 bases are TGTGCCAGTAAGTACCGTCCAGAAGCTGAAGCTTTCTTT.

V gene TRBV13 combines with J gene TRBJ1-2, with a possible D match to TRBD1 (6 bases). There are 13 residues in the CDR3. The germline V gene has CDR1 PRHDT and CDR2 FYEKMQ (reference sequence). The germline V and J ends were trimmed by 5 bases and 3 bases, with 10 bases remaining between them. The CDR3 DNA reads TGTGCCAGCAGCGGTCGGACAGACTATGGCTACACCTTC. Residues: CASSGRTDYGYTF.

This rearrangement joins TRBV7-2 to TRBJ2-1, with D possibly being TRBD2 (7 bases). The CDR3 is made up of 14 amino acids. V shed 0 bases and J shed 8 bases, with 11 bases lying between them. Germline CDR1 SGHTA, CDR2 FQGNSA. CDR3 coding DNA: TGTGCCAGCAGCTTAGCGACGGGGGGCTATGAGCAGTTCTTC. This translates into CASSLATGGYEQFF.

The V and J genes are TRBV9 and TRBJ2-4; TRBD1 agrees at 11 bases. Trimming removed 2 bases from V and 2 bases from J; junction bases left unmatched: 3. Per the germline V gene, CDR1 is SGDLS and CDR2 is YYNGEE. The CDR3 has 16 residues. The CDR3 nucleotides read TGTGCCAGCAGCGTGGGACAGGGGGGGTCCAAAAACATTCAGTACTTC. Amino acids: CASSVGQGGSKNIQYF.

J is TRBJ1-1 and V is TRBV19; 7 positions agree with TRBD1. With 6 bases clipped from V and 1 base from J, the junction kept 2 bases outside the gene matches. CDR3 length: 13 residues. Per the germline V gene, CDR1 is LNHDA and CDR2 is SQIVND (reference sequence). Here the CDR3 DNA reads TGTGCCAGTAGAGACAGGGAGAACACTGAAGCTTTCTTT. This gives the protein CASRDRENTEAFF.

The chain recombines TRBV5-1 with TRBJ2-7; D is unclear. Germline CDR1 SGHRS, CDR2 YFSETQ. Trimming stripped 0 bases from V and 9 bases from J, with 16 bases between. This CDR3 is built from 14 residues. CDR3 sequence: CASSLEVSPRGQYF. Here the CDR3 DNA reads TGCGCCAGCAGCTTGGAAGTATCTCCTAGAGGGCAGTACTTC.

The CDR3 sequence: CASSALSFGTGVYEQYF. CDR3 sequence (DNA): TGTGCCAGCAGTGCTCTTTCCTTCGGGACAGGGGTCTACGAGCAGTACTTC. The rearrangement uses TRBV6-1 and TRBJ2-7; 10 nucleotides line up with TRBD1. J was trimmed by 3 bases and V by 4 bases; bases with no gene match: 12. Germline V gene data show CDR1 as MNHNS and CDR2 as SASEGT. The length of the CDR3 is 17 residues.

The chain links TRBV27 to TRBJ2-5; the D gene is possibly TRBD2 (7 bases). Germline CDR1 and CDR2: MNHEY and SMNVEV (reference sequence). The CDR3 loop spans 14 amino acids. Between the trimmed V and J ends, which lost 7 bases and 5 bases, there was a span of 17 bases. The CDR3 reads CASTPRGAGETQYF. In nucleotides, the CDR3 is TGTGCCAGCACCCCACGGGGGGCAGGGGAGACCCAGTACTTC.

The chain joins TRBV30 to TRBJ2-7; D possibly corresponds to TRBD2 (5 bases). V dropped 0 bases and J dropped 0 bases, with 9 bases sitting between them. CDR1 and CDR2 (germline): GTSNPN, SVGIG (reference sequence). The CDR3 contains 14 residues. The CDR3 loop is CAWSVRRPSYEQYF. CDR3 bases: TGTGCCTGGAGTGTTAGGAGGCCCTCCTACGAGCAGTACTTC.

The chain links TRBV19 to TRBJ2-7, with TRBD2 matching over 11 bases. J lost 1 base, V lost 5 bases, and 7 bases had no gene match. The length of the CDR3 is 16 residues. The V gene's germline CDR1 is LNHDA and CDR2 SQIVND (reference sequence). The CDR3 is CASSLTSGSTSYEQYF. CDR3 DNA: TGTGCCAGTAGTCTTACTAGCGGGAGTACATCCTACGAGCAGTACTTC.

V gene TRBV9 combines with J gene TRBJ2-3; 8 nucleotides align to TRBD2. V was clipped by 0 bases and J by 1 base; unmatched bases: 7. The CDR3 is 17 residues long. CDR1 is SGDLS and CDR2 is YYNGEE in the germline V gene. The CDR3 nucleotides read TGTGCCAGCAGCGTAGGGGTCGGGCGGGGGGGCACAGATACGCAGTATTTT. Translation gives CASSVGVGRGGTDTQYF.

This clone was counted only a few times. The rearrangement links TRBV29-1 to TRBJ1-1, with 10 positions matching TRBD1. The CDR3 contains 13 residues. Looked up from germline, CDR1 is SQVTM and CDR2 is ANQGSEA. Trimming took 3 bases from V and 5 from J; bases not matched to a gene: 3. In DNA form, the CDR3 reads TGCAGCGTTGACCGGGACAGGGGAACTGAAGCTTTCTTT. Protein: CSVDRDRGTEAFF. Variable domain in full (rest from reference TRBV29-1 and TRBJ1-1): SAVISQKPSRDICQRGTSLTIQCQVDSQVTMMFWYRQQPGQSLTLIATANQGSEATYESGFVIDKFPISRPNLTFSTLTVSNMSPEDSSIYLCSVDRDRGTEAFFGQGTRLTVV.

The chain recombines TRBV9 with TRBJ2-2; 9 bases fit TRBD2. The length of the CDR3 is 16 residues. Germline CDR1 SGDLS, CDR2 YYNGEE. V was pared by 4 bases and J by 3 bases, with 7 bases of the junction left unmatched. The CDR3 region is CASSSHSGSDTGELFF. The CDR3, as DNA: TGTGCCAGCAGCTCCCATAGCGGGAGTGACACCGGGGAGCTGTTTTTT.

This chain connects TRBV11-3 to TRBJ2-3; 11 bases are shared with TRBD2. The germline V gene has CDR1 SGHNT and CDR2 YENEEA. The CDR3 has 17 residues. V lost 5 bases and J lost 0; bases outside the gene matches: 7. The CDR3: CASSRRLAGRSTDTQYF. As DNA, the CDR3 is TGTGCCAGCAGCCGTAGACTAGCGGGGCGAAGCACAGATACGCAGTATTTT.

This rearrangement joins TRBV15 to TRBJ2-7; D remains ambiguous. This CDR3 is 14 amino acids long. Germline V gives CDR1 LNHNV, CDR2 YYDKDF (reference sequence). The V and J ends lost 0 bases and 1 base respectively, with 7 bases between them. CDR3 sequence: CATSRDQRSYEQYF. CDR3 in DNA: TGTGCCACCAGCAGAGATCAACGGTCCTACGAGCAGTACTTC.

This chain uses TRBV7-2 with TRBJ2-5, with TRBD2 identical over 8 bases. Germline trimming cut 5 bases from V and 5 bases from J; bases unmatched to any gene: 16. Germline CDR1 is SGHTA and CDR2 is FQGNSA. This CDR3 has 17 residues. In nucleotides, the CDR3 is TGTGCCAGCAGCCCCCAGTTTGGCGGGAGGAGGCTGGAGACCCAGTACTTC. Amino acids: CASSPQFGGRRLETQYF.

The CDR3 region has the DNA TGTGCCAGCAGCTCAGCTGTTCCCGGGACAGGGAGTTCACCCCTCCACTTT. Encoded protein: CASSSAVPGTGSSPLHF. V gene TRBV7-6 combines with J gene TRBJ1-6; 9 bases align to TRBD1. CDR1 is SGHVS, CDR2 FNYEAQ, per germline. The length of the CDR3 is 17 residues. V shed 4 bases and J 9 bases; nucleotides not matched to a gene: 13.

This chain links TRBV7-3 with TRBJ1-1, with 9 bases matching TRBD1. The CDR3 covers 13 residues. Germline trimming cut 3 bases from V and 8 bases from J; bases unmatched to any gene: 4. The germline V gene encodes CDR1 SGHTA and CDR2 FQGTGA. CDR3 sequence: CASSLKQGAEAFF. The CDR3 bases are TGTGCCAGCAGCTTGAAACAGGGGGCCGAAGCTTTCTTT.

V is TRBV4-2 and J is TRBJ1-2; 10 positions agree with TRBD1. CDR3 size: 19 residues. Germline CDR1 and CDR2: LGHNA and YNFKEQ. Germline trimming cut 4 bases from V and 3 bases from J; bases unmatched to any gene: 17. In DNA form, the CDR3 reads TGTGCCAGCAGCCCAAGATCTGCTGCGCGACAGGGGGCAGACTATGGCTACACCTTC. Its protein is CASSPRSAARQGADYGYTF.